The next 30 T cell receptor beta chains were all read from a single sample in a study of cytomegalovirus exposure and HLA in healthy donors. The table came from immunoSEQ multiplex PCR; TCRdb's copy has only in-frame clones and leaves some out. The sample has approximately 180,000 clones, more than 75% seen once. The source material was PBMCs. The receptors come from a woman aged 18-29 years in good health and CMV-seronegative.

V is TRBV27 and J is TRBJ1-5; the match to TRBD1 covers 7 bases. Germline lookup yields CDR1 MNHEY and CDR2 SMNVEV (reference sequence). Trimming removed 5 bases from V and 2 bases from J; junction bases left unmatched: 6. This CDR3 spans 15 amino acids. The CDR3 sequence is CASSPTGWGNQPQHF. The CDR3 DNA reads TGTGCCAGCAGTCCGACAGGGTGGGGCAATCAGCCCCAGCATTTT.

The rearrangement joins TRBV12-5 to TRBJ1-2, with 8 positions matching TRBD1. Germline CDR1 LGHNT, CDR2 FRNRAP. The CDR3 length is 18 residues. Trimming removed 0 bases from V and 3 bases from J; junction bases left unmatched: 12. The CDR3 DNA sequence: TGTGCTAGTGGTTTGGTAGGACAGGGTTACTCATGGGACTATGGCTACACCTTC. It codes for CASGLVGQGYSWDYGYTF.

This clone appeared a single time. CDR3 in DNA: TGCAGCGTTTGGAAGTCAGACAGGGGGCTTGGCTACACCTTC. Its protein is CSVWKSDRGLGYTF. This chain joins TRBV29-1 and TRBJ1-2, with TRBD1 identical over 10 bases. The CDR3 is 14 residues long. From germline, CDR1 is SQVTM and CDR2 ANQGSEA. Trimming took 5 bases from V and 7 from J; bases not matched to a gene: 10.

This rearrangement joins TRBV6-5 to TRBJ2-7, with D possibly matching TRBD2 (7 bases). The CDR3 totals 15 residues. Germline lookup yields CDR1 MNHEY and CDR2 SVGAGI. The ends were cut back, 2 bases at V and 7 bases at J, with 18 bases in the middle. Written as DNA, the CDR3 is TGTGCCAGCAGTTACGAGGGGGGGCGTCTATGGGAGCAGTACTTC. This translates into CASSYEGGRLWEQYF.

The sample holds one count of this clone. The V call is TRBV4-1, the J call TRBJ2-2; TRBD2 is a possible D gene (7 bases). This CDR3 comprises 15 residues. Germline CDR1 is MGHRA and CDR2 is YSYEKL. Trimming cost V 8 bases and J 4 bases, with 17 bases left between them. The CDR3 sequence: CASAGGGLTTGELFF. DNA of the CDR3: TGCGCCAGCGCTGGCGGGGGCCTGACCACCGGGGAGCTGTTTTTT.

This rearrangement joins TRBV18 to TRBJ2-6; TRBD1 matches at 7 bases. The J segment lost 4 bases and the V segment lost 5 bases, leaving 11 bases of the junction unmatched. Germline assignment: CDR1 KGHSH and CDR2 LQKENI. The CDR3 sequence is 17 residues long. CDR3 nucleotides: TGTGCCAGCTCAAGACAGGGTCCCGCGCCCGGGGCCAACGTCCTGACTTTC. Its protein is CASSRQGPAPGANVLTF.

V and J are TRBV10-3 and TRBJ2-7; 10 bases map to TRBD1. Trimming cost V 9 bases and J 5 bases; bases outside gene matches: 10. The CDR3 is 14 residues long. Germline CDR1 ENHRY, CDR2 SYGVKD. The CDR3 DNA reads as TGTGCCATGGCCGGGACAGGGGTGAGGAACGAGCAGTACTTC. Protein product: CAMAGTGVRNEQYF.

CDR3 coding DNA: TGTGCCAGCAGGACAGACTCTGGGGCCAACGTCCTGACTTTC. The encoded protein is CASRTDSGANVLTF. This chain links TRBV6-4 with TRBJ2-6, with D perhaps matching TRBD1 (5 bases). This CDR3 is built from 14 residues. From germline, CDR1 is MRHNA and CDR2 SNTAGT. The V end was cut by 6 bases, the J end by 0 bases, with 6 bases between.

The V call is TRBV7-6, the J call TRBJ2-2, with 10 bases identical to TRBD2. The CDR3 length is 15 residues. V shed 5 bases and J 1 base; nucleotides not matched to a gene: 1. The germline CDR1 and CDR2 sequences are SGHVS and FNYEAQ. In DNA, the CDR3 is TGTGCCAGCAGCGAGCGGGAGGGGAACACCGGGGAGCTGTTTTTT. The encoded protein is CASSEREGNTGELFF.

The rearrangement joins TRBV11-3 to TRBJ2-3; the match to TRBD1 covers 7 bases. The CDR3 runs to 15 residues. The germline CDR1 and CDR2 sequences are SGHNT and YENEEA. The junction had 8 bases not matched to a gene; V was cut back by 5 bases and J by 3 bases. The DNA of the CDR3 is TGTGCCAGCAGCCCTACCCGACAGGGAACAGATACGCAGTATTTT. Translated, it gives CASSPTRQGTDTQYF.

V is TRBV5-4 and J is TRBJ2-1, with 10 nucleotides matching TRBD1. With V trimmed by 0 bases and J by 7 bases, 7 bases remained unmatched. The length of the CDR3 is 16 residues. Germline lookup yields CDR1 SGHNT and CDR2 YYREEE (reference sequence). The CDR3 sequence: CASSLGGQGVTNEQFF. DNA for the CDR3: TGTGCCAGCAGCTTGGGCGGACAGGGGGTTACAAATGAGCAGTTCTTC.

The chain carries TRBV21-1 and TRBJ2-1; TRBD1 is the table's D call and was not checked against the DNA. TRBV21-1 is reported as a pseudogene. This CDR3 has 16 residues. The CDR3 protein is CASSSTGKWLGGEQFF. The CDR3 coding sequence is TGTGCCAGCAGCTCGACAGGGAAGTGGTTGGGGGGTGAGCAGTTCTTC.

The rearrangement links TRBV6-5 to TRBJ1-2; TRBD1 matches 9 bases. V shed 2 bases, J shed 4 bases, and the junction held 8 bases outside the gene matches. Germline CDR1 is MNHEY and CDR2 is SVGAGI. The CDR3 spans 16 residues. In DNA form, the CDR3 reads TGTGCCAGCAGTTACAACCCCTCGACAGGGGGCTATGGCTACACCTTC. Translating it yields CASSYNPSTGGYGYTF.

The chain joins TRBV5-6 to TRBJ2-3; unclear D gene. V lost 6 bases and J 0 bases, leaving 8 bases between the germline ends. The CDR3 spans 13 residues. Germline V lookup: CDR1 SGHDT, CDR2 YYEEEE. The CDR3 bases are TGTGCCAGCACCCCTCCGAGCACAGATACGCAGTATTTT. This encodes CASTPPSTDTQYF.

This sequence joins TRBV7-9 and TRBJ2-7; TRBD1 agrees at 9 bases. Per the germline V gene, CDR1 is SEHNR and CDR2 is FQNEAQ (reference sequence). After removal of 5 bases from V and 2 bases from J, the junction contained 7 bases not matched to a gene. The CDR3 is made up of 15 amino acids. The CDR3 nucleotides read TGTGCCAGCAGCATGAGACAGGGGGGGACCTACGAGCAGTACTTC. It is translated as CASSMRQGGTYEQYF.

This clone was observed a handful of times. The V call is TRBV29-1, the J call TRBJ1-2; 8 bases are shared with TRBD1. J lost 4 bases, V lost 6 bases, and 7 bases had no gene match. Looked up from germline, CDR1 is SQVTM and CDR2 is ANQGSEA. This CDR3 is built from 13 residues. DNA of the CDR3: TGCAGCGTCAGGACAGGGAAGCTCTATGGCTACACCTTC. This encodes CSVRTGKLYGYTF.

This clone was picked up a small number of times. V is TRBV5-1 and J is TRBJ2-7; 8 bases align to TRBD1. The J segment lost 1 base and the V segment lost 6 bases, leaving 9 bases of the junction unmatched. The CDR3 loop spans 15 amino acids. Germline V gene sequence: CDR1 SGHRS, CDR2 YFSETQ. The CDR3 loop reads CASNFGTGRSYEQYF. CDR3 nucleotide sequence: TGCGCCAGCAACTTCGGGACAGGACGTTCCTACGAGCAGTACTTC.

The chain links TRBV5-4 to TRBJ1-4, with D tentatively TRBD1 (5 bases). V lost 0 bases, J lost 7 bases, and 7 bases lay in between. Germline values: CDR1 SGHNT, CDR2 YYREEE (reference sequence). The CDR3 contains 13 residues. CDR3 loop: CASSLAGIEKLFF. The CDR3 nucleotides are TGTGCCAGCAGCTTGGCAGGGATTGAAAAACTGTTTTTT.

The CDR3 loop is CASSLSGADGLNTEAFF. The CDR3, as DNA: TGTGCCAGCAGCTTGTCTGGGGCGGACGGATTGAACACTGAAGCTTTCTTT. The V and J genes are TRBV5-6 and TRBJ1-1, with D tentatively TRBD1 (5 bases). V was clipped by 1 base and J by 0 bases, with 16 bases between them. Germline V lookup: CDR1 SGHDT, CDR2 YYEEEE. The CDR3 covers 17 residues.

V and J are TRBV9 and TRBJ2-5; D is undetermined. This CDR3 comprises 15 residues. The V gene's germline CDR1 is SGDLS and CDR2 YYNGEE. With 3 bases removed from V and 5 bases from J, the gap between germline ends came to 17 bases. For the CDR3, the DNA is TGTGCCAGCAGCGCGCGACTGAAAGTTGGGGAGACCCAGTACTTC. Its protein product is CASSARLKVGETQYF.

In regard to this clone: Other nucleotide sequences from this sample produce the same CDR3. The chain is built from TRBV5-1 and TRBJ2-3, with 8 nucleotides matching TRBD1. CDR1 is SGHRS, CDR2 YFSETQ, per germline. This CDR3 spans 14 amino acids. Trimming removed 4 bases from V and 3 bases from J; junction bases left unmatched: 4. CDR3 loop: CASSLGQATDTQYF. DNA of the CDR3: TGCGCCAGCAGCCTGGGACAGGCTACAGATACGCAGTATTTT. Filled out from reference TRBV5-1 and TRBJ2-3, the complete variable domain reads KAGVTQTPRYLIKTRGQQVTLSCSPISGHRSVSWYQQTPGQGLQFLFEYFSETQRNKGNFPGRFSGRQFSNSRSEMNVSTLELGDSALYLCASSLGQATDTQYFGPGTRLTVL.

The chain employs TRBV4-2 and TRBJ2-2; possibly TRBD2 for D (6 bases). Germline V CDR1 and CDR2: LGHNA, YNFKEQ. This CDR3 is 15 amino acids long. The V gene lost 1 base and the J gene lost 3 bases, with 9 bases spanning the gap. CDR3 region: CASSQGWGDTGELFF. The CDR3 bases are TGTGCCAGCAGCCAAGGGTGGGGGGACACCGGGGAGCTGTTTTTT.

The chain links TRBV5-1 to TRBJ1-1, with a tentative D call TRBD1 (6 bases). The CDR3 consists of 15 residues. Trimming left V 2 bases short and J 0 bases short, with 11 bases between. Germline V lookup: CDR1 SGHRS, CDR2 YFSETQ. CDR3: CASSFGGLMNTEAFF. The CDR3 DNA sequence: TGCGCCAGCAGCTTCGGGGGGCTGATGAACACTGAAGCTTTCTTT. Combining the CDR3 with reference TRBV5-1 and TRBJ1-1 gives the whole variable domain KAGVTQTPRYLIKTRGQQVTLSCSPISGHRSVSWYQQTPGQGLQFLFEYFSETQRNKGNFPGRFSGRQFSNSRSEMNVSTLELGDSALYLCASSFGGLMNTEAFFGQGTRLTVV.

The chain has TRBV27 and TRBJ2-6; D uncertain. This CDR3 has 17 amino acids. Germline V gene sequence: CDR1 MNHEY, CDR2 SMNVEV (reference sequence). V shed 6 bases and J shed 0 bases, with 15 bases lying between them. The CDR3 protein is CASRWHSVSSGANVLTF. The CDR3 DNA follows: TGTGCCAGCAGATGGCACAGTGTCTCCTCTGGGGCCAACGTCCTGACTTTC. Looking up the rest from reference TRBV27 and TRBJ2-6 gives the full variable domain: EAQVTQNPRYLITVTGKKLTVTCSQNMNHEYMSWYRQDPGLGLRQIYYSMNVEVTDKGDVPEGYKVSRKEKRNFPLILESPSPNQTSLYFCASRWHSVSSGANVLTFGAGSRLTVL.

This chain uses TRBV18 with TRBJ2-2, with D uncertain. This CDR3 has 15 amino acids. Germline V lookup: CDR1 KGHSH, CDR2 LQKENI. V was shortened by 2 bases and J by 5 bases, with 12 bases between the two germline ends. CDR3 region: CASSPMRVETGELFF. For the CDR3, the DNA is TGTGCCAGCTCACCAATGAGAGTAGAGACCGGGGAGCTGTTTTTT. The full variable domain, its missing parts supplied by reference TRBV18 and TRBJ2-2, is NAGVMQNPRHLVRRRGQEARLRCSPMKGHSHVYWYRQLPEEGLKFMVYLQKENIIDESGMPKERFSAEFPKEGPSILRIQQVVRGDSAAYFCASSPMRVETGELFFGEGSRLTVL.

The chain carries TRBV6-1 and TRBJ1-5; TRBD1 is a possible D gene (6 bases). This CDR3 contains 14 residues. The V and J ends lost 5 bases and 4 bases respectively, with 12 bases between them. Germline V gene data show CDR1 as MNHNS and CDR2 as SASEGT. The CDR3 nucleotides read TGTGCCAGCAGTTCGATACAGGGAAATCAGCCCCAGCATTTT. Its translation is CASSSIQGNQPQHF.

The chain employs TRBV11-2 and TRBJ2-7; D perhaps matches TRBD1 (6 bases). Germline V gene lookup returns CDR1 SGHAT and CDR2 FQNNGV. V was trimmed by 1 base and J by 0 bases, leaving 10 bases between them. The CDR3 totals 15 residues. Written as DNA, the CDR3 is TGTGCCAGCAGCTTAGTGGGGACACCCTCCTACGAGCAGTACTTC. Its protein product is CASSLVGTPSYEQYF.

The table lists this clone with a count of one. The rearrangement links TRBV30 to TRBJ1-2; D is undetermined. This CDR3 contains 13 residues. Germline values: CDR1 GTSNPN, CDR2 SVGIG (reference sequence). Trimming left V 1 base short and J 6 bases short, with 12 bases between. The CDR3 sequence is CAWSAQVLDGYTF. In nucleotides, the CDR3 is TGTGCCTGGAGTGCCCAGGTACTCGATGGCTACACCTTC. The complete variable domain, with remaining parts taken from reference TRBV30 and TRBJ1-2, reads SQTIHQWPATLVQPVGSPLSLECTVEGTSNPNLYWYRQAAGRGLQLLFYSVGIGQISSEVPQNLSASRPQDRQFILSSKKLLLSDSGFYLCAWSAQVLDGYTFGSGTRLTVV.

The V gene is TRBV5-1, the J gene TRBJ2-7, with D maybe TRBD1 (6 bases). V dropped 8 bases and J dropped 9 bases, with 30 bases sitting between them. The CDR3 has 16 amino acids. Per germline, CDR1 SGHRS and CDR2 YFSETQ. The CDR3 DNA sequence: TGCGCCAGAATACGAGAGGAAGGACAGCCCCGGCCACCGCAGTACTTC. This codes for CARIREEGQPRPPQYF.

The V call is TRBV10-3, the J call TRBJ1-1, with 9 bases lining up with TRBD1. CDR1 ENHRY and CDR2 SYGVKD come from the germline V gene. V dropped 10 bases and J dropped 3; count of bases not matched to a gene: 6. The CDR3 runs to 13 residues. The CDR3 here is CATTGTGHTEAFF. Written as DNA, the CDR3 is TGTGCCACCACCGGGACAGGGCACACTGAAGCTTTCTTT.